This record covers a single TCR beta chain. The repertoire was sequenced with immunoSEQ multiplex PCR; TCRdb's copy has only in-frame clones and lacks some. This sample carries 50,000 to 60,000 clones, 85% to 90% of them seen once, and the ten largest clones take roughly 6.7%. This record comes from a study of blood T cell repertoires in COVID-19. The CDR3 totals 18 residues. The germline V gene has CDR1 SGHRS and CDR2 YFSETQ. V shed 4 bases and J shed 0 bases, with 19 bases lying between them. Sequenced sample: peripheral blood. This clonotype originated in a human donor with active COVID-19. The donor label of this sample is uncertain. This rearrangement joins TRBV5-1 to TRBJ2-2; maybe TRBD1 (6 bases). CDR3 sequence: CASSRLPGQLSNTGELFF. CDR3 in DNA: TGCGCCAGCAGCCGCCTACCCGGACAGCTTTCGAACACCGGGGAGCTGTTTTTT.